The clone carrying this T cell receptor (beta chain) was picked up many times. Its antigen is unknown. The record originates from a study of identical twins. Findings and caveats of the study: An excess of low generation probability was shown by twin-shared out-of-frame alpha sequences.

Via MiXCR, TCRdb re-called the 5' RACE reads, giving one row per CDR3 protein. This sample has around 680,000 distinct CDR3 sequences; over 8.5% occur once, and the top ten carry around 0.98%. These same data were also listed under a study on yellow fever vaccine responses in identical twins. That source notes: Vaccine T cell responses of twins reportedly seemed partly convergent and partly personalized.

The source of this sequence is a woman between 18 and 29 years old in good health. The sample consisted of PBMCs.

In nucleotides, the CDR3 is TGCGCCAGCAGCCCCGTGGATATGGGACTAGCGTCCGGGGAGCTGTTTTTT. Translated, it gives CASSPVDMGLASGELFF. The rearrangement uses TRBV4-1 and TRBJ2-2; 10 bases line up with TRBD2. V was clipped by 4 bases and J by 6 bases; unmatched bases: 11. Per the germline V gene, CDR1 is MGHRA and CDR2 is YSYEKL. The CDR3 is 17 amino acids.